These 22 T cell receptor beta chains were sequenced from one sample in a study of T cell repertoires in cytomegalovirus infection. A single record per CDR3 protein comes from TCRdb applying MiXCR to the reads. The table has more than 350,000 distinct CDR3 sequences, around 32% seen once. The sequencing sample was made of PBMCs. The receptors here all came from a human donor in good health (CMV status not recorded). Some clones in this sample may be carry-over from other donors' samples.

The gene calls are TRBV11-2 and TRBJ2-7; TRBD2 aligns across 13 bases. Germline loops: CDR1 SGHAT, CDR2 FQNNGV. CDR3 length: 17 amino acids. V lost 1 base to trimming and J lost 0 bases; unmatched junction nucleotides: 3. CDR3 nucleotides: TGTGCCAGCAGCTTAGGAGGGACTAGCGGGGTCTCCTACGAGCAGTACTTC. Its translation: CASSLGGTSGVSYEQYF.

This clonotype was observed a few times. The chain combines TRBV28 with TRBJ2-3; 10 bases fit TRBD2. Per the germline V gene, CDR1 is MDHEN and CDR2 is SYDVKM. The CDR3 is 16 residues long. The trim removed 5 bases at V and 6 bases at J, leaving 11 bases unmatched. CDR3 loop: CASSLTVAGGRDTQYF. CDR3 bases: TGTGCCAGCAGTCTCACAGTAGCGGGGGGCAGGGATACGCAGTATTTT. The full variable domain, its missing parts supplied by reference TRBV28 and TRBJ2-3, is DVKVTQSSRYLVKRTGEKVFLECVQDMDHENMFWYRQDPGLGLRLIYFSYDVKMKEKGDIPEGYSVSREKKERFSLILESASTNQTSMYLCASSLTVAGGRDTQYFGPGTRLTVL.

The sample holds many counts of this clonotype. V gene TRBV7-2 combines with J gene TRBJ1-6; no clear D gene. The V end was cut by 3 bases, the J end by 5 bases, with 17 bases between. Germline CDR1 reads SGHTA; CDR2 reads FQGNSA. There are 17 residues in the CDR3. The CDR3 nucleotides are TGTGCCAGCAGCTTTCCCCTGTCGGGCCAACATAATTCACCCCTCCACTTT. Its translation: CASSFPLSGQHNSPLHF.

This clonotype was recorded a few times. The CDR3 DNA is TGTGCCAGCAGCCAAGAAATTGGCGGAAACACTGAAGCTTTCTTT. Encoded protein: CASSQEIGGNTEAFF. The J gene is TRBJ1-1, the V gene TRBV4-2; no definite D call. CDR3 length: 15 residues. Germline V gene sequence: CDR1 LGHNA, CDR2 YNFKEQ. Trimming took off 0 bases at V and 2 bases at J, with 10 bases between the two ends.

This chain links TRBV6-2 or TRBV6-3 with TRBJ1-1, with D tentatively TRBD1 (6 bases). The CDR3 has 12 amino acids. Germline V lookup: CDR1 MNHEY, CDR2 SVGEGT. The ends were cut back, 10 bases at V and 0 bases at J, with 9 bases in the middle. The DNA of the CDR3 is TGTGCCACGACAGGAATGAACACTGAAGCTTTCTTT. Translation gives CATTGMNTEAFF.

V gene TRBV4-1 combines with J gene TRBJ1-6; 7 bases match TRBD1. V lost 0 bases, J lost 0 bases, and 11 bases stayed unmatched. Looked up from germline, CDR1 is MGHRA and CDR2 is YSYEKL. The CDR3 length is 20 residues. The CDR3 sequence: CASSQDFRDSRVSYNSPLHF. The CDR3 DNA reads TGCGCCAGCAGCCAAGATTTCCGGGACAGCCGAGTCTCCTATAATTCACCCCTCCACTTT.

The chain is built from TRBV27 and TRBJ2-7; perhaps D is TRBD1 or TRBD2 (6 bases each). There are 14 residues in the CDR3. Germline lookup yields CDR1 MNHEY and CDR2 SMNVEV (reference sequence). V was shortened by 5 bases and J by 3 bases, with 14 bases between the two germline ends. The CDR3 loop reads CASSVGGRIYEQYF. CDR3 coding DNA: TGTGCCAGCAGTGTCGGGGGCAGAATCTACGAGCAGTACTTC.

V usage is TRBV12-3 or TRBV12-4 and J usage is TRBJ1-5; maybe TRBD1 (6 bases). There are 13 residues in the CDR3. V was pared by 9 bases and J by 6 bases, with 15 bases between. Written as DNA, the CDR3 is TGTGCCAGTAGGGAACAGGGAGGTCAGCCCCAGCATTTT. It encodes CASREQGGQPQHF.

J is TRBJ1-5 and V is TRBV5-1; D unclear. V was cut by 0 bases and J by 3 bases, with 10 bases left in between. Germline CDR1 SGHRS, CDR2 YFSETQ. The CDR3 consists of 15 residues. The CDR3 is CASSLDGNANQPQHF. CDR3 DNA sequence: TGCGCCAGCAGCTTGGACGGGAATGCCAATCAGCCCCAGCATTTT.

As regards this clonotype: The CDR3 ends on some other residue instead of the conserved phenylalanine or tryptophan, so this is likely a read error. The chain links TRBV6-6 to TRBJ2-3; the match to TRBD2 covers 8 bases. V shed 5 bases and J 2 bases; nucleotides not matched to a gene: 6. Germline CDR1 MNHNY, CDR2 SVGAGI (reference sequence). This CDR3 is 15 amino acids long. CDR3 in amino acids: CASSTKRGITDTQYC. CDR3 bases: TGTGCCAGCAGTACAAAGCGGGGGATCACAGATACGCAGTATTGT.

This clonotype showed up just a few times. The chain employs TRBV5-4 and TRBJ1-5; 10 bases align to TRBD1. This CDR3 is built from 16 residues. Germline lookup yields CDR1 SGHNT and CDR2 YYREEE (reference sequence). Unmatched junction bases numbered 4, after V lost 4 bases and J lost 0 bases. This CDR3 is CASSHRQGASNQPQHF. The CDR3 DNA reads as TGTGCCAGCAGCCACCGACAGGGGGCTAGCAATCAGCCCCAGCATTTT. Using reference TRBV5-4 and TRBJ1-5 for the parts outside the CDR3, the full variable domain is ETGVTQSPTHLIKTRGQQVTLRCSSQSGHNTVSWYQQALGQGPQFIFQYYREEENGRGNFPPRFSGLQFPNYSSELNVNALELDDSALYLCASSHRQGASNQPQHFGDGTRLSIL.

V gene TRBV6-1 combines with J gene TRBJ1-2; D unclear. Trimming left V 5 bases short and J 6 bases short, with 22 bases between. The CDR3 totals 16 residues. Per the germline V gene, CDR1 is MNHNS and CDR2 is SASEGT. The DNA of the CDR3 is TGTGCCAGCAGTCTCAAGACGTACCCGGGGATGAATGGCTACACCTTC. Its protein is CASSLKTYPGMNGYTF.

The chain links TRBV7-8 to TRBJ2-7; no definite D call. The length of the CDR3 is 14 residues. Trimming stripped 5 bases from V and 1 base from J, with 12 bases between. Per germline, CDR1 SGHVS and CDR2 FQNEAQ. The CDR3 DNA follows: TGTGCCAGCAGCCTACTTAGTATTTCCTACGAGCAGTACTTC. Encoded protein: CASSLLSISYEQYF.

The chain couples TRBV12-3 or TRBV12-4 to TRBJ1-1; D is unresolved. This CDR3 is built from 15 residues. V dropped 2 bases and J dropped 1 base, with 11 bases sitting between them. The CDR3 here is CASSLFGSTNTEAFF. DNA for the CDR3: TGTGCCAGCAGTTTATTCGGAAGCACGAACACTGAAGCTTTCTTT.

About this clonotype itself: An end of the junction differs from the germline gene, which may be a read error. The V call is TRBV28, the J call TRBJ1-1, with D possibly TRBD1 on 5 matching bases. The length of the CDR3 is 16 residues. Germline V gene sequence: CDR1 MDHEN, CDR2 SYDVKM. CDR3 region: CASSLSAGGGGTEDFF. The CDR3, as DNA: TGTGCCAGCAGTTTATCGGCGGGGGGGGGGGGGACTGAAGATTTCTTT.

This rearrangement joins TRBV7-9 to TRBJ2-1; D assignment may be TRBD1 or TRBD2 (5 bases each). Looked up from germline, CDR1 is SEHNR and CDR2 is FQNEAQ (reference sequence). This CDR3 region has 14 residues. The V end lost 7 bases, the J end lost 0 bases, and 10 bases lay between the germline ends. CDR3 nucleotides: TGTGCCAGCATAAGTGGGGGCTCCTACAATGAGCAGTTCTTC. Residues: CASISGGSYNEQFF. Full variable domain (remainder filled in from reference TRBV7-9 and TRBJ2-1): DTGVSQNPRHKITKRGQNVTFRCDPISEHNRLYWYRQTLGQGPEFLTYFQNEAQLEKSRLLSDRFSAERPKGSFSTLEIQRTEQGDSAMYLCASISGGSYNEQFFGPGTRLTVL.

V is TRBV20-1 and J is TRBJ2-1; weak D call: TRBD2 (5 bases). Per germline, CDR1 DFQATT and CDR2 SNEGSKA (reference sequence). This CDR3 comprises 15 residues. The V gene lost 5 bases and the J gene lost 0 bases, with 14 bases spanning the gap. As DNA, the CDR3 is TGCAGTGCTGGAGGCAGACATAGCTCCTACAATGAGCAGTTCTTC. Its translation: CSAGGRHSSYNEQFF.

DNA of the CDR3: TGTGCCAGCAGCTTTGGAGACTGCCCCGACTACGAGCAGTACTTC. This translates into CASSFGDCPDYEQYF. The chain employs TRBV7-8 and TRBJ2-7; D call uncertain. This CDR3 region has 15 residues. Deletions cut 3 bases from V and 3 bases from J, with 15 bases between. In germline, CDR1 is SGHVS, CDR2 FQNEAQ.

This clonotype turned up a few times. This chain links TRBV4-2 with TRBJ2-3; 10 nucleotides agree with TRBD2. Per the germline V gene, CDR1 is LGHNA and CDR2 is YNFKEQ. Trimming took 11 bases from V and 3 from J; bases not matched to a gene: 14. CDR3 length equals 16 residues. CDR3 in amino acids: CAVGASGGLMTDTQYF. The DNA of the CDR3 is TGTGCCGTCGGGGCTAGCGGGGGTCTGATGACAGATACGCAGTATTTT.

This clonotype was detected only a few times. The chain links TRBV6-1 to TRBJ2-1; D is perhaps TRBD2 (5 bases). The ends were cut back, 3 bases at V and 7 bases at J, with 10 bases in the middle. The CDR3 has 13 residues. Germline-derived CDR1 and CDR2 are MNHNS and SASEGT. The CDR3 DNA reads TGTGCCAGCAGTGAGGTTCGGGGAAATGAGCAGTTCTTC. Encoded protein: CASSEVRGNEQFF.

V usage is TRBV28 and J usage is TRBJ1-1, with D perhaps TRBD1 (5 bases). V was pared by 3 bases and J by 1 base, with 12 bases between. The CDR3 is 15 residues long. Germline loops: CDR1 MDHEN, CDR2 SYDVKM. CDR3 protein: CASSFVGPSNTEAFF. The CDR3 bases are TGTGCCAGCAGTTTTGTGGGGCCTTCGAACACTGAAGCTTTCTTT.

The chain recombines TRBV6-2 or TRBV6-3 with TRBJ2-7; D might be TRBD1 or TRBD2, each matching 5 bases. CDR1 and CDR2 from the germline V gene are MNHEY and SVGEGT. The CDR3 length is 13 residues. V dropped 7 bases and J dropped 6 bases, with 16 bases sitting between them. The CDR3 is CASTDGIGAEQYF. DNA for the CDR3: TGTGCCAGCACCGACGGGATAGGGGCCGAGCAGTACTTC.